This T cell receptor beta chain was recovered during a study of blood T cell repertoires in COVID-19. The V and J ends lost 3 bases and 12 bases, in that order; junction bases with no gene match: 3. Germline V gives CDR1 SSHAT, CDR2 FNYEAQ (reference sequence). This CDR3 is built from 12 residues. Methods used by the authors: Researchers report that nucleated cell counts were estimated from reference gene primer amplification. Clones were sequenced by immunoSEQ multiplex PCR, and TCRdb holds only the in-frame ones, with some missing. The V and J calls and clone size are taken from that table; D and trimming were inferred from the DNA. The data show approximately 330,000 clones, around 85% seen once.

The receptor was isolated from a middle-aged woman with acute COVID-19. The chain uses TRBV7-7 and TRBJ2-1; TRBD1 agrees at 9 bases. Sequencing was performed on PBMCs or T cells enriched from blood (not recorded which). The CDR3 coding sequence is TGTGCCAGCAGCTTGACAGGGGGATCGCAGTTCTTC. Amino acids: CASSLTGGSQFF.